This entry describes one TCR beta chain. Its antigen is currently not known. There are no base qualities to consult, and no much larger clone falls within one base. This sample stems from a study of blood T cell repertoires in COVID-19 (dated by TCRdb to 2019 to 2021). Background on the whole study: Collaborator samples came from the United States, Italy and Spain and covered acute and convalescent phases of COVID-19. Subjects who had been exposed to COVID-19, were actively infected with it, or had recovered from it provided the deeply sampled blood TCRbeta repertoires that made up the dataset. The prospective study material was composed of cDNA or gDNA derived from T cells, B-cell-depleted T cells, or PBMCs. Nearly every sample came with metadata listing a de-identified subject ID, COVID-19 status, age in years and sex. The samples were drawn from two sources: the first 160 participants of the ongoing ImmuneRACE study, and 1,000 to 1,500 subjects contributed by 6 global collaborators. The repertoires were released in a freely available public database intended as a resource for research on the immune response to SARS-CoV-2. HLA class I and class II types, where available, came from metadata supplied by the sample provider rather than from assay-based typing.

The immunoSEQ Assay, a bias-controlled multiplex PCR, was used to amplify TCRbeta CDR3 regions from genomic DNA. From the authors' description of their analysis: The number of nucleated cells in each sample was estimated from the amplification of reference gene primers within the assay. To quantify the absolute abundance of each unique TCRbeta CDR3 rearrangement, sequence reads were collapsed and filtered. For each sample, productive Simpson clonality was calculated as the square root of Simpson's diversity index across productive rearrangements. TCRdb mirrors the immuneACCESS table, restricted to in-frame sequences. Some clones are absent from its copies; in checked studies, under half trace to an unresolved V gene, and the reason for the others is unknown. That table supplies the V and J calls and clone size; D and trimming were determined from the DNA. A total of 150,000 or so clones appear in this sample, 75% to 80% of them only once. The biggest ten clones account for around 2.9% of the sample.

Enrolling through a virtual design, the prospective study's participants ranged in age from roughly 18 to 95 years and lived across roughly 23 United States geographic areas. To assign participants to cohorts, the prospective study relied on clinical history that participants themselves reported in a screening survey and a study questionnaire. Recovered participants in ImmuneRACE Cohort 3 were defined by two consecutive negative NP/OP PCR tests, clearance by a healthcare professional, or resolution of symptoms. In the prospective study, whole blood, serum and a nasopharyngeal or oropharyngeal swab were collected from each participant by mobile phlebotomists. Additional blood draws and questionnaires over an approximately two-month period could optionally be provided by prospective study participants. Prospective study blood samples were shipped either frozen or at room temperature before DNA extraction.

Study-wide findings and limitations: The quantity of clinical and demographic metadata differed by source and by participant and was supplied without curation.

The germline V gene (reference sequence) sets CDR1 to GTSNPN and CDR2 to SVGIG. From the cysteine through the phenylalanine, the CDR3 covers 14 amino acids. Only the CDR3 part of the read is kept: 42 bases, read in frame from the first base. The origin of this receptor is a woman aged 45-59 years who had recovered from COVID-19. The chain employs TRBV30 and TRBJ1-5; no D gene is confidently identified. Sequencing input: PBMCs or T cells enriched from blood (not recorded which). The nucleotide sequence is TGTGCTTCGAGCACAGCCTACCTTGATCAGCCCCAGCATTTT. This translates into CASSTAYLDQPQHF.